This TCR beta chain was retrieved from a study of cytomegalovirus exposure and HLA in healthy donors. Broader study findings: In vitro data verified a few CMV-associated chains as specific for CMV antigens.

A word on this clone: The antigen is undetermined.

This PCR relied on a set of 60 Vbeta primers and 13 Jbeta primers. TCRdb's copy holds only in-frame clones and misses some; the assay was immunoSEQ multiplex PCR. Seen in this sample are about 200,000 clones; the ten most common clones hold about 1%. Sequences were obtained from PBMCs. This receptor was identified in a girl aged 2-15 years in good health and CMV-seropositive.

CDR3 coding DNA: TGTGCCAGCAGTGAAGCGCGCCTACCCCCGGGGGAGCAGTTCTTC. As protein: CASSEARLPPGEQFF. The chain recombines TRBV2 with TRBJ2-1; D perhaps matches TRBD2 (5 bases). V was cut by 0 bases and J by 10 bases, with 16 bases left in between. The CDR3 has 15 amino acids. The germline V gene encodes CDR1 SNHLY and CDR2 FYNNEI.